This T cell receptor (beta chain) derives from a study of T cells after somatic rescue of genetic block. TCRdb keeps only in-frame clones here, not all; method: immunoSEQ multiplex PCR. The table has about 12,000 clones, roughly two thirds seen once. The sequenced sample consisted of peripheral blood mononuclear cells (PBMCs). This clonotype was sampled from a boy aged 5-17 years.

The CDR3 reads CAISGEGTGSYEQYF. The CDR3 DNA follows: TGTGCCATCAGTGGTGAGGGGACAGGCTCCTACGAGCAGTACTTC. The chain recombines TRBV10-3 with TRBJ2-7; TRBD1 matches 8 bases. Germline CDR1 is ENHRY and CDR2 is SYGVKD. V was pared by 4 bases and J by 0 bases, with 5 bases of the junction left unmatched. The CDR3 is 15 residues long.